The 31 T cell receptor beta chains below come from one sample, sequenced in a study of T cell responses to AZD1222 COVID-19 vaccine. Generated by immunoSEQ multiplex PCR, the TCRdb table keeps only in-frame clones and is missing some. The data show approximately 160,000 clones, roughly 93% seen once. Specimen: peripheral blood, collected on day 0 of AZD1222 vaccination. All receptors come from an adult in good health.

This rearrangement joins TRBV7-9 to TRBJ1-4, with D possibly matching TRBD1 (5 bases). The V and J ends lost 2 bases and 4 bases respectively, with 14 bases between them. This CDR3 has 16 amino acids. Germline lookup yields CDR1 SEHNR and CDR2 FQNEAQ (reference sequence). As DNA, the CDR3 is TGTGCCAGCAGCTTATCGGTGGGGGGTTTTAATGAAAAACTGTTTTTT. Residues: CASSLSVGGFNEKLFF.

The gene calls are TRBV9 and TRBJ2-7; D not resolved. The CDR3 has 14 amino acids. Germline loops: CDR1 SGDLS, CDR2 YYNGEE. V was shortened by 3 bases and J by 4 bases, with 14 bases between the two germline ends. As DNA, the CDR3 is TGTGCCAGCAGCGCAGACACACATTCGTACGAGCAGTACTTC. Amino acids: CASSADTHSYEQYF.

The chain links TRBV5-1 to TRBJ1-6, with no clear D. Germline V lookup: CDR1 SGHRS, CDR2 YFSETQ. The CDR3 has 17 residues. Trimming took off 1 base at V and 2 bases at J, with 13 bases between the two ends. Here the CDR3 DNA reads TGCGCCAGCAGCTTGTTGAAGGGCGACACCTATAATTCACCCCTCCACTTT. This gives the protein CASSLLKGDTYNSPLHF.

The chain combines TRBV28 with TRBJ1-5; a weak D match, TRBD1 (5 bases). The germline V and J ends were trimmed by 4 bases and 1 base, with 8 bases remaining between them. CDR3 length: 14 amino acids. The V gene's germline CDR1 is MDHEN and CDR2 SYDVKM. The CDR3, as DNA: TGTGCCAGCAGTTCGGGGGGAAGCAATCAGCCCCAGCATTTT. This gives the protein CASSSGGSNQPQHF.

The V and J genes are TRBV27 and TRBJ2-2, with D perhaps matching TRBD1 or TRBD2 (5 bases each). CDR3 length: 18 amino acids. V lost 0 bases and J lost 0, with 14 bases in between. Germline V gene lookup returns CDR1 MNHEY and CDR2 SMNVEV (reference sequence). The CDR3, as DNA: TGTGCCAGCAGTTTATCGTTTCGAGGGGATACGAACACCGGGGAGCTGTTTTTT. It yields the protein CASSLSFRGDTNTGELFF.

The chain couples TRBV3-1 (or the pseudogene TRBV3-2) to TRBJ1-3; no clear D. Trimming removed 4 bases at V and 0 bases at J, with 13 bases between. Per the germline V gene, CDR1 is LGHDT and CDR2 is YNNKEL (reference sequence). The CDR3 is 16 residues long. CDR3 sequence (DNA): TGTGCCAGCAGCCGCGAATCTTACTCCTCTGGAAACACCATATATTTT. Encoded protein: CASSRESYSSGNTIYF.

The V and J genes are TRBV28 and TRBJ1-6; TRBD1 is a possible D gene (5 bases). The germline V gene encodes CDR1 MDHEN and CDR2 SYDVKM. V lost 6 bases, J lost 0 bases, and 15 bases lay in between. The length of the CDR3 is 17 residues. CDR3 nucleotides: TGTGCCAGCAGCCAAACCCGACAGAGCTCCTATAATTCACCCCTCCACTTT. This gives the protein CASSQTRQSSYNSPLHF.

In DNA, the CDR3 is TGTGCCAGCTGGGGAGGCGCAGGGGGCTATGGCTACACCTTC. It encodes CASWGGAGGYGYTF. The V gene is TRBV13, the J gene TRBJ1-2; 7 bases align to TRBD1. V lost 8 bases, J lost 4 bases, and 10 bases stayed unmatched. Germline CDR1 is PRHDT and CDR2 is FYEKMQ (reference sequence). CDR3 length: 14 amino acids.

The V call is TRBV7-2, the J call TRBJ1-1; D call uncertain. Germline V CDR1 and CDR2: SGHTA, FQGNSA. The CDR3 runs to 18 residues. Trimming pared 3 bases from V and 1 base from J, leaving 21 bases between. The CDR3 region is CASSFRPGRDTWNTEAFF. DNA of the CDR3: TGTGCCAGCAGCTTCCGCCCTGGAAGAGACACCTGGAACACTGAAGCTTTCTTT.

The chain couples TRBV9 to TRBJ1-6; TRBD1 is a possible D gene (5 bases). With 3 bases removed from V and 9 bases from J, the gap between germline ends came to 34 bases. CDR1 and CDR2 (germline): SGDLS, YYNGEE. There are 21 residues in the CDR3. The CDR3 loop reads CASSGPPWVSGRGAGGSPLHF. CDR3 coding DNA: TGTGCCAGCAGCGGACCCCCATGGGTTTCCGGGCGTGGGGCTGGTGGTTCACCCCTCCACTTT.

The chain joins TRBV19 to TRBJ2-7, with 7 positions matching TRBD1. V lost 6 bases, J lost 6 bases, and 14 bases stayed unmatched. Per germline, CDR1 LNHDA and CDR2 SQIVND (reference sequence). The CDR3 length is 15 residues. This CDR3 is CASSRGTETPGEQYF. In DNA, the CDR3 is TGTGCCAGTAGCCGAGGGACAGAAACTCCGGGCGAGCAGTACTTC. Filled out from reference TRBV19 and TRBJ2-7, the complete variable domain reads DGGITQSPKYLFRKEGQNVTLSCEQNLNHDAMYWYRQDPGQGLRLIYYSQIVNDFQKGDIAEGYSVSREKKESFPLTVTSAQKNPTAFYLCASSRGTETPGEQYFGPGTRLTVT.

The rearrangement links TRBV19 to TRBJ1-2, with D possibly being TRBD1 (5 bases). CDR3 size: 16 residues. The V end was cut by 4 bases, the J end by 0 bases, with 15 bases between. Germline CDR1 and CDR2: LNHDA and SQIVND (reference sequence). The CDR3 protein is CASSRQSLFSNYGYTF. CDR3 DNA sequence: TGTGCCAGTAGTAGACAGTCCCTTTTCTCTAACTATGGCTACACCTTC.

This sequence joins TRBV28 and TRBJ1-1; unclear D gene. Germline V gives CDR1 MDHEN, CDR2 SYDVKM. The CDR3 is 14 amino acids. V was trimmed by 4 bases and J by 1 base, leaving 10 bases between them. The CDR3 nucleotides read TGTGCCAGCAGTTCCAACCCAGAGAACACTGAAGCTTTCTTT. Protein: CASSSNPENTEAFF.

The V gene is TRBV2, the J gene TRBJ1-2; D gene ambiguous. Germline-derived CDR1 and CDR2 are SNHLY and FYNNEI. The V gene lost 7 bases and the J gene lost 5 bases, with 14 bases spanning the gap. The CDR3 totals 13 residues. The CDR3 DNA reads TGTGCCAGCACCGCCCCTCTCGAATATGGCTACACCTTC. This sequence encodes CASTAPLEYGYTF.

The chain combines TRBV2 with TRBJ1-2; a weak D match, TRBD1 (5 bases). The V and J ends lost 6 bases and 7 bases respectively, with 15 bases between them. In germline, CDR1 is SNHLY, CDR2 FYNNEI. CDR3 length: 13 amino acids. The CDR3 is CASRVKTGTGYTF. CDR3 in DNA: TGTGCCAGCAGAGTAAAGACCGGGACTGGCTACACCTTC.

The chain carries TRBV20-1 and TRBJ1-2; maybe TRBD1 (5 bases). The V gene's germline CDR1 is DFQATT and CDR2 SNEGSKA (reference sequence). There are 11 residues in the CDR3. Trimming cost V 5 bases and J 6 bases, with 10 bases left between them. The CDR3: CSAGTTDGYTF. In DNA, the CDR3 is TGCAGTGCTGGGACTACAGATGGCTACACCTTC.

This chain uses TRBV5-8 with TRBJ1-6; TRBD1 is a possible D gene (5 bases). The germline V and J ends were trimmed by 4 bases and 13 bases, with 12 bases remaining between them. This CDR3 region has 12 residues. Germline loops: CDR1 SGHTS, CDR2 YDEGEE. CDR3 sequence (DNA): TGTGCCAGCAGCCGGGACTTTAGGCCCCTCCACTTT. It is translated as CASSRDFRPLHF.

The chain carries TRBV29-1 and TRBJ2-3, with unresolved D. The ends were cut back, 3 bases at V and 5 bases at J, with 6 bases in the middle. Germline V gene lookup returns CDR1 SQVTM and CDR2 ANQGSEA. The CDR3 length is 11 residues. The CDR3 DNA sequence: TGCAGCGTTGACCCGCGAGATACGCAGTATTTT. As protein: CSVDPRDTQYF.

The chain has TRBV27 and TRBJ1-2; no firm D call. CDR3 length equals 15 residues. V shed 6 bases and J shed 0 bases, with 14 bases lying between them. Germline lookup yields CDR1 MNHEY and CDR2 SMNVEV (reference sequence). The CDR3 nucleotides read TGTGCCAGCAGCGCGCACGGGCGAGCTAACTATGGCTACACCTTC. Translating gives CASSAHGRANYGYTF.

The gene calls are TRBV13 and TRBJ1-3, with D possibly matching TRBD1 (5 bases). This CDR3 comprises 20 residues. Trimming left V 5 bases short and J 3 bases short, with 29 bases between. Per germline, CDR1 PRHDT and CDR2 FYEKMQ (reference sequence). The CDR3 DNA sequence: TGTGCCAGCAGCCCCCGGACTCGAGGGGTACTGACACCCCGTGGAAACACCATATATTTT. Translating it yields CASSPRTRGVLTPRGNTIYF.

The chain employs TRBV28 and TRBJ1-2; D may be TRBD1 (6 bases). V was trimmed by 5 bases and J by 4 bases, leaving 17 bases between them. This CDR3 contains 15 residues. The germline V gene encodes CDR1 MDHEN and CDR2 SYDVKM. This CDR3 reads CASSPDRRAGYGYTF. The CDR3 DNA reads TGTGCCAGCAGTCCTGACAGGCGCGCAGGCTATGGCTACACCTTC.

V gene TRBV11-1 combines with J gene TRBJ2-1, with D possibly TRBD1 on 6 matching bases. Trimming left V 4 bases short and J 9 bases short, with 16 bases between. The V gene's germline CDR1 is SGHAT and CDR2 FQDESV (reference sequence). The CDR3 runs 14 residues. The chain's CDR3 is CASSSVRGRGEQFF. CDR3 nucleotide sequence: TGTGCCAGCAGCTCTGTCCGGGGCAGGGGTGAGCAGTTCTTC.

The chain uses TRBV28 and TRBJ2-2; 9 bases are a match to TRBD1. Germline CDR1 MDHEN, CDR2 SYDVKM. The CDR3 length is 16 residues. Trimming at V came to 5 bases and at J to 5 bases, leaving 9 bases not matched to a gene. The CDR3 loop reads CASSPQDRGETGELFF. The CDR3 DNA sequence: TGTGCCAGCAGTCCCCAGGACAGGGGAGAAACCGGGGAGCTGTTTTTT. The whole variable domain, filled in from reference TRBV28 and TRBJ2-2, reads DVKVTQSSRYLVKRTGEKVFLECVQDMDHENMFWYRQDPGLGLRLIYFSYDVKMKEKGDIPEGYSVSREKKERFSLILESASTNQTSMYLCASSPQDRGETGELFFGEGSRLTVL.

This chain links TRBV30 with TRBJ2-1; 11 bases agree with TRBD2. In germline, CDR1 is GTSNPN, CDR2 SVGIG (reference sequence). The CDR3 is made up of 14 amino acids. V lost 4 bases and J lost 7; bases outside the gene matches: 6. This CDR3 reads CAWKLAGGWNEQFF. The CDR3 coding sequence is TGTGCCTGGAAGTTAGCGGGGGGGTGGAATGAGCAGTTCTTC.

As for this clone: Other DNA sequences in this sample translate to the same CDR3. The chain employs TRBV7-2 and TRBJ2-5; maybe TRBD1 (6 bases). CDR3 length: 14 residues. CDR1 and CDR2 (germline): SGHTA, FQGNSA. Trimming pared 4 bases from V and 1 base from J, leaving 10 bases between. The CDR3 nucleotides are TGTGCCAGCAGCTCTGGACAGACCCAAGAGACCCAGTACTTC. Its protein product is CASSSGQTQETQYF.

The chain employs TRBV19 and TRBJ1-2; 7 nucleotides align to TRBD1. The junction had 14 bases not matched to a gene; V was cut back by 7 bases and J by 3 bases. The V gene's germline CDR1 is LNHDA and CDR2 SQIVND (reference sequence). The CDR3 has 16 amino acids. The CDR3 spells CASTFRQGAWDYGYTF. The CDR3 nucleotides read TGTGCCAGTACTTTTAGACAGGGTGCCTGGGACTATGGCTACACCTTC. The full variable domain, completed using reference TRBV19 and TRBJ1-2, is DGGITQSPKYLFRKEGQNVTLSCEQNLNHDAMYWYRQDPGQGLRLIYYSQIVNDFQKGDIAEGYSVSREKKESFPLTVTSAQKNPTAFYLCASTFRQGAWDYGYTFGSGTRLTVV.

The rearrangement uses TRBV4-1 and TRBJ1-6; possibly TRBD1 for D (6 bases). There are 15 residues in the CDR3. The V gene's germline CDR1 is MGHRA and CDR2 YSYEKL. V lost 5 bases, J lost 7 bases, and 15 bases lay in between. In nucleotides, the CDR3 is TGCGCCAGCAGCAATACAGGGTTGGGGAATTCACCCCTCCACTTT. Translating it yields CASSNTGLGNSPLHF.

The rearrangement joins TRBV9 to TRBJ2-2; D gene unclear. The CDR3 contains 14 residues. Trimming shortened V by 4 bases and J by 0 bases, and 7 bases separated the two germline ends. Germline values: CDR1 SGDLS, CDR2 YYNGEE. DNA of the CDR3: TGTGCCAGCAGCATTATAGCGAACACCGGGGAGCTGTTTTTT. Translation: CASSIIANTGELFF.

This chain joins TRBV4-1 and TRBJ2-3; 9 positions agree with TRBD2. CDR1 and CDR2 from the germline V gene are MGHRA and YSYEKL. Trimming cost V 1 base and J 4 bases; bases outside gene matches: 3. CDR3 length: 15 amino acids. CDR3 residues: CASSQARGGPDTQYF. In nucleotides, the CDR3 is TGCGCCAGCAGCCAAGCGCGGGGGGGCCCAGATACGCAGTATTTT.

This chain links TRBV7-6 with TRBJ2-7, with a possible D match to TRBD1 (6 bases). Germline assignment: CDR1 SGHVS and CDR2 FNYEAQ. V was trimmed by 1 base and J by 2 bases, leaving 15 bases between them. The CDR3 runs to 16 residues. The CDR3 DNA is TGTGCCAGCAGCTTAGATACCCAGGGACATACCTACGAGCAGTACTTC. Its protein product is CASSLDTQGHTYEQYF.

V usage is TRBV6-5 and J usage is TRBJ2-3; D is uncertain. V lost 5 bases and J 3 bases, leaving 6 bases between the germline ends. The length of the CDR3 is 12 residues. Germline V gives CDR1 MNHEY, CDR2 SVGAGI. The CDR3 DNA follows: TGTGCCAGCAGTCTGACGACAGATACGCAGTATTTT. Protein sequence: CASSLTTDTQYF.